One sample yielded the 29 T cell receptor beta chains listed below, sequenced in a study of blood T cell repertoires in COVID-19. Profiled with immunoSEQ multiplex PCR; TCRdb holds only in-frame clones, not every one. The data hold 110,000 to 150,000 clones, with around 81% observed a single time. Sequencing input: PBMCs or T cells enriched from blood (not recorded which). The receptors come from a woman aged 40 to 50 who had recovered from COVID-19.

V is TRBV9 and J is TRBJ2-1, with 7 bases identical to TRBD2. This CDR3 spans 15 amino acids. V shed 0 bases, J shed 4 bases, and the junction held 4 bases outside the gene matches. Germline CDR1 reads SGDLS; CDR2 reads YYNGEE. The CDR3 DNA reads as TGTGCCAGCAGCGTAGGGTCTAGCGGATACAATGAGCAGTTCTTC. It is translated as CASSVGSSGYNEQFF.

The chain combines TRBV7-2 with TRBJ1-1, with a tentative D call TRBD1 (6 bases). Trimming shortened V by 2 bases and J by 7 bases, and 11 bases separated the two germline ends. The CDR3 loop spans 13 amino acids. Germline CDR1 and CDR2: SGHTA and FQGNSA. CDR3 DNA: TGTGCCAGCAGCTTAAGGGGGATCGGTGAAGCTTTCTTT. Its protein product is CASSLRGIGEAFF.

Here the CDR3 reads CASSFRSSGAYNEQFF. The CDR3 nucleotides are TGTGCCAGCAGCTTCCGATCTAGCGGGGCCTACAATGAGCAGTTCTTC. The J gene is TRBJ2-1, the V gene TRBV5-8; 9 bases match TRBD2. V trimming: 2 bases; J trimming: 2 bases; junction bases outside the gene matches: 5. This CDR3 region has 16 residues. Germline V lookup: CDR1 SGHTS, CDR2 YDEGEE. Full variable domain (remainder filled in from reference TRBV5-8 and TRBJ2-1): EAGVTQSPTHLIKTRGQQATLRCSPISGHTSVYWYQQALGLGLQFLLWYDEGEERNRGNFPPRFSGRQFPNYSSELNVNALELEDSALYLCASSFRSSGAYNEQFFGPGTRLTVL.

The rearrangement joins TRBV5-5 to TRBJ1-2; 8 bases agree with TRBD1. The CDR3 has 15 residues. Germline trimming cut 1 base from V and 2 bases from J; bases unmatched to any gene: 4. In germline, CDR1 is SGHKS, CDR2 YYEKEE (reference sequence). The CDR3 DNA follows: TGTGCCAGCAGCTTGAGACAGGGGACCAACTATGGCTACACCTTC. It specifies CASSLRQGTNYGYTF.

The DNA of the CDR3 is TGTGCCAGCAGCCCGGCCGACAGGGTCGGCTATGGCTACACCTTC. Translation gives CASSPADRVGYGYTF. J is TRBJ1-2 and V is TRBV9; 7 bases map to TRBD1. Germline CDR1 and CDR2: SGDLS and YYNGEE. The CDR3 sequence is 15 residues long. V lost 4 bases and J lost 4; bases outside the gene matches: 10.

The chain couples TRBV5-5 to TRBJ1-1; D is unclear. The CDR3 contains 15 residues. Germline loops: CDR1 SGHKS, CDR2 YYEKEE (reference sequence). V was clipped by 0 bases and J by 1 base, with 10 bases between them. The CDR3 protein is CASSLVRGRNTEAFF. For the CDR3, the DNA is TGTGCCAGCAGCTTGGTTCGGGGTAGGAACACTGAAGCTTTCTTT.

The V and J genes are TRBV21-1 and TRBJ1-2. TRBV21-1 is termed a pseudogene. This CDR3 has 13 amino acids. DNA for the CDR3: TGTGCCAGCAGCAAGTGCGGGGAGGGAGGCTACACCTTC. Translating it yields CASSKCGEGGYTF.

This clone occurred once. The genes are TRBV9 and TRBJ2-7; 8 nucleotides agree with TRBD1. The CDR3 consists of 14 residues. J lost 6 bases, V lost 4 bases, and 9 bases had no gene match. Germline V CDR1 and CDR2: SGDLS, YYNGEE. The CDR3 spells CASSSQEGQVEQYF. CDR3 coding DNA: TGTGCCAGCAGCTCCCAGGAGGGACAGGTCGAGCAGTACTTC. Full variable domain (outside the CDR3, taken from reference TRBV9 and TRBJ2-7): DSGVTQTPKHLITATGQRVTLRCSPRSGDLSVYWYQQSLDQGLQFLIQYYNGEERAKGNILERFSAQQFPDLHSELNLSSLELGDSALYFCASSSQEGQVEQYFGPGTRLTVT.

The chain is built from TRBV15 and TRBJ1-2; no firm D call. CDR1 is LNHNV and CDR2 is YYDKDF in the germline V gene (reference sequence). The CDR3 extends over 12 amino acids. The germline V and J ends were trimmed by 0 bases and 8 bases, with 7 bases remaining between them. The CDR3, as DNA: TGTGCCACCAGCAGAGATCAGAACGGCTACACCTTC. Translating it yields CATSRDQNGYTF.

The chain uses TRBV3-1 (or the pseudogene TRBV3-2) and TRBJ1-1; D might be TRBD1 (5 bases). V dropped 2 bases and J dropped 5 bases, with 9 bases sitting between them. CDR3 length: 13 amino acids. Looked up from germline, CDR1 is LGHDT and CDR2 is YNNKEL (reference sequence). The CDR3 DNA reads TGTGCCAGCAGCCAATTCCAGGGAACTGAAGCTTTCTTT. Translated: CASSQFQGTEAFF.

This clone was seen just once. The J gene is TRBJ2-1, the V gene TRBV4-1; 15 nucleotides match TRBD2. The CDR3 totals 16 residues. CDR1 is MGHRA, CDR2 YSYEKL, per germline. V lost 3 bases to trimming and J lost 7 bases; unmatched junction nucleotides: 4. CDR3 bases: TGCGCCAGCAGCCACTGGACTAGCGGGAGGGTAAATGAGCAGTTCTTC. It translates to CASSHWTSGRVNEQFF.

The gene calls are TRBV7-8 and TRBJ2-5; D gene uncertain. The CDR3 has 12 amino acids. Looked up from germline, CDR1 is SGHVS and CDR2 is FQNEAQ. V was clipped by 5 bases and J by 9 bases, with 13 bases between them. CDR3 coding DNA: TGTGCCAGCAGCAGAGATCAGTCCTCCCAGTACTTC. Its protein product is CASSRDQSSQYF.

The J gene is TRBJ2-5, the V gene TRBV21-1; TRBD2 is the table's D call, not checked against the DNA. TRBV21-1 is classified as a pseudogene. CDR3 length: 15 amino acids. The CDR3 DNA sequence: TGTGCCAGCAGCTCCCGCGGAGGAGGGAGAGAGACCCAGTACTTC. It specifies CASSSRGGGRETQYF.

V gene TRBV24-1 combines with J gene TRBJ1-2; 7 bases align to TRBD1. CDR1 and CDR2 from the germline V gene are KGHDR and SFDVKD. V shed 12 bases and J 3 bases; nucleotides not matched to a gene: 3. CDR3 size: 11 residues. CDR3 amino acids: CAAQGDYGYTF. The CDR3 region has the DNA TGTGCCGCGCAGGGGGACTATGGCTACACCTTC.

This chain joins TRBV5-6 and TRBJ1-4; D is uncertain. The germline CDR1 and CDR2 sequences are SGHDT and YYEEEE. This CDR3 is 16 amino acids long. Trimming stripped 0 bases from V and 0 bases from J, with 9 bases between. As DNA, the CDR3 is TGTGCCAGCAGCTTGGAACAGTATGCAACTAATGAAAAACTGTTTTTT. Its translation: CASSLEQYATNEKLFF.

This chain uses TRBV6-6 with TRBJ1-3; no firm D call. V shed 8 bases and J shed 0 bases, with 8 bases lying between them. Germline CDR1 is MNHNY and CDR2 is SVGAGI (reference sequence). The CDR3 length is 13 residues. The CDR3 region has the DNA TGTGCCAGCCACCGAGGCTCTGGAAACACCATATATTTT. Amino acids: CASHRGSGNTIYF.

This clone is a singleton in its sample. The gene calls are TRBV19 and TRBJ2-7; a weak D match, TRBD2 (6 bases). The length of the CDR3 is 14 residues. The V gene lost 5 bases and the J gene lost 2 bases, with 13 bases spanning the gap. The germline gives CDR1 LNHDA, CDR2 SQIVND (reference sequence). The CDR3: CASSLAGSPYEQYF. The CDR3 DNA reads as TGTGCCAGTAGTCTCGCCGGGAGCCCCTACGAGCAGTACTTC.

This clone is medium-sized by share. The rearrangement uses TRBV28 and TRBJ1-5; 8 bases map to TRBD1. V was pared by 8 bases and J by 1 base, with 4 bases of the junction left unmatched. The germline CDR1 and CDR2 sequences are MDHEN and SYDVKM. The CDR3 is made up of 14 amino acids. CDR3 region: CASANRGSNQPQHF. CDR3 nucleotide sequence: TGTGCCAGCGCAAACAGGGGGAGCAATCAGCCCCAGCATTTT.

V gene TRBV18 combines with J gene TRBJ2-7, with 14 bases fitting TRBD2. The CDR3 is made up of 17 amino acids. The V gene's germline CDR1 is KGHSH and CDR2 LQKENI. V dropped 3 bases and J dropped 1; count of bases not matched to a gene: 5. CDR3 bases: TGTGCCAGCTCACCCTCCGGGACTAGCGGGAGTTCCTACGAGCAGTACTTC. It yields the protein CASSPSGTSGSSYEQYF.

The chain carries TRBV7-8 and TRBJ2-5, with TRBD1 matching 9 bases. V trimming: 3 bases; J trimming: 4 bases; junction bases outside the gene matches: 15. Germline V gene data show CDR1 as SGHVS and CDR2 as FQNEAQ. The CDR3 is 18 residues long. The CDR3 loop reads CASSFAIPRDRDRETQYF. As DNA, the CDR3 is TGTGCCAGCAGCTTCGCTATACCCCGGGACAGGGATAGAGAGACCCAGTACTTC.

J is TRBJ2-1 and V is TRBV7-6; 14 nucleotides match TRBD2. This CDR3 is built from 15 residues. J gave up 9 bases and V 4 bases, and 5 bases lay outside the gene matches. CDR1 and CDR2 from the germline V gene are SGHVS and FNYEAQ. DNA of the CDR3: TGTGCCAGCAGCTCGGGACTAGCGGGAGTGCGTGAGCAGTTCTTC. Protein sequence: CASSSGLAGVREQFF.

This CDR3 reads CASSPGWGPQGARQRTYEQYF. The CDR3 nucleotides read TGTGCCAGCAGTCCGGGTTGGGGTCCACAGGGTGCGCGTCAACGTACCTACGAGCAGTACTTC. The gene calls are TRBV14 and TRBJ2-7, with D tentatively TRBD1 (6 bases). The V end was cut by 6 bases, the J end by 2 bases, with 35 bases between. The CDR3 has 21 residues. CDR1 and CDR2 (germline): SGHDN, FVKESK.

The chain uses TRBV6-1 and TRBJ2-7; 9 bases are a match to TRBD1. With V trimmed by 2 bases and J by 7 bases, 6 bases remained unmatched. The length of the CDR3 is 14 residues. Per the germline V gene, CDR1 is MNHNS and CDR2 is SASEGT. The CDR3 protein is CASSEPQGAREQYF. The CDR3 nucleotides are TGTGCCAGCAGTGAACCACAGGGGGCGCGGGAGCAGTACTTC.

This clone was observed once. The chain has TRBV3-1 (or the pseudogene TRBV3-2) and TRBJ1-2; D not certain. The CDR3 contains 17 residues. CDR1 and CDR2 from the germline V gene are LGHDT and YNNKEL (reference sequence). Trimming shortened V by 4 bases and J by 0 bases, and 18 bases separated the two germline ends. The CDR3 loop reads CASSPGLVTATNYGYTF. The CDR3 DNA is TGTGCCAGCAGCCCCGGGTTGGTGACGGCAACTAACTATGGCTACACCTTC.

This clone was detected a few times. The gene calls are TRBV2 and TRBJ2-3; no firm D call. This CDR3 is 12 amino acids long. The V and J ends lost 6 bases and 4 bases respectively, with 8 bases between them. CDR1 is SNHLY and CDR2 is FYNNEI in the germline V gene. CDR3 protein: CASRPDSDTQYF. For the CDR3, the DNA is TGTGCCAGCAGACCAGATTCAGATACGCAGTATTTT.

The DNA for the CDR3 is TGTGCCAGTAGTAGGACAGGGTTAGAGACCCAGTACTTC. Protein product: CASSRTGLETQYF. The chain joins TRBV19 to TRBJ2-5; 8 bases are shared with TRBD1. Germline V gene sequence: CDR1 LNHDA, CDR2 SQIVND (reference sequence). This CDR3 comprises 13 residues. The V and J ends lost 4 bases and 4 bases, in that order; junction bases with no gene match: 2.

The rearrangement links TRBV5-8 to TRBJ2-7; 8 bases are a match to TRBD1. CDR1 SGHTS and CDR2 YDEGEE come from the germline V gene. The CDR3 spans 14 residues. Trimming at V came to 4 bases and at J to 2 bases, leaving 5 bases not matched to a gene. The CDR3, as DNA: TGTGCCAGCAGCCCCGGGACAGGAACCTACGAGCAGTACTTC. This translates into CASSPGTGTYEQYF.

Here the CDR3 reads CASSLVSGRTGELFF. The CDR3 nucleotides are TGTGCCAGCAGCTTGGTTTCGGGTAGGACCGGGGAGCTGTTTTTT. This sequence joins TRBV5-5 and TRBJ2-2; D unclear. Germline CDR1 and CDR2: SGHKS and YYEKEE (reference sequence). V was clipped by 0 bases and J by 5 bases, with 11 bases between them. This CDR3 has 15 residues.

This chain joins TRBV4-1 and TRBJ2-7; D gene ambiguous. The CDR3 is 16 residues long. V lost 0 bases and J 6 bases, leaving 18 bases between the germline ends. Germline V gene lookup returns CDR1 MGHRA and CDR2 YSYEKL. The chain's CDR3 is CASSQDERPLVGEQYF. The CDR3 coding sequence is TGCGCCAGCAGCCAAGATGAGAGGCCGCTAGTAGGCGAGCAGTACTTC.